The clone carrying this TCR beta chain was counted at least ten times. Its antigen is as yet unknown. CDR3 length: 15 amino acids. From germline, CDR1 is LGHNT and CDR2 FRNRAP. With 6 bases removed from V and 4 bases from J, the gap between germline ends came to 16 bases. These data come from a study of T-cell memory formation after mild COVID-19. TCRdb analysed the 5' RACE reads with MiXCR anew, one entry per CDR3 protein. The sample lists 470,000 or so distinct CDR3 sequences, 15% to 20% occurring once. Findings of the study overall: Later expanders leaned toward CD4+, whereas clones contracting from day 15 to 85 were balanced CD4/CD8. CD4+ contracting clones lay mainly in CM and EM, CD8+ ones in EMRA.

The sample comprised PBMCs or a T cell subset sorted from them (not recorded which). This clonotype was obtained from an adult woman who had mild COVID-19 (a few samples of this study predate the infection). Cell type and time point are not known. This chain connects TRBV12-5 to TRBJ2-1; weak D call: TRBD1 (6 bases). CDR3 loop: CASGPGQGMYNEQFF. CDR3 DNA sequence: TGTGCTAGTGGCCCGGGACAAGGGATGTACAATGAGCAGTTCTTC.